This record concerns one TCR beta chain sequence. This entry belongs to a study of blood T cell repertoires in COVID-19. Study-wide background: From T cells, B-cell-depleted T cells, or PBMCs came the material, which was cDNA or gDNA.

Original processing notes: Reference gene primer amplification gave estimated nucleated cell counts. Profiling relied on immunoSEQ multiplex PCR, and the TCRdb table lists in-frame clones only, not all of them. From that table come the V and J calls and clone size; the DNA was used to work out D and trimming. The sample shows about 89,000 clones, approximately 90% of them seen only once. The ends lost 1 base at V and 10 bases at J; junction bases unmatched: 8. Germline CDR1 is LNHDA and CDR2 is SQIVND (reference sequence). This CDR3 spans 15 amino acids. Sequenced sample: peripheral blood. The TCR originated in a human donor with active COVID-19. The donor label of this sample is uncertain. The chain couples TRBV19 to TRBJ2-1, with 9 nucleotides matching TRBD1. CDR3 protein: CASSIGRQGEGEQFF. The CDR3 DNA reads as TGTGCCAGTAGTATAGGTAGACAGGGGGAGGGAGAGCAGTTCTTC.